This T cell receptor (beta chain) was obtained from a study of cytomegalovirus exposure and HLA in healthy donors. Study at large: When roughly 420 donors were genotyped, roughly 82% of them were found to fall in the Caucasian-associated ancestry cluster. The study's findings and limits: V- and J-gene trimming of TCR beta was linked (in a later analysis) to a missense DCLRE1C variant.

PCR was performed using 60 Vbeta and 13 Jbeta primers. In the original analysis: In a later analysis, around 11 million of 65 million to 80 million unique beta chains occurred in at least two donors. Using immunoSEQ multiplex PCR, the repertoire was profiled, and TCRdb retains in-frame clones only, with some absent. From that table come the V and J calls and clone size; the DNA was used to work out D and trimming. The table lists around 65,000 clones, with roughly 4.8% in the top ten. Germline-derived CDR1 and CDR2 are SGHRS and YFSETQ. The CDR3 is 15 residues long. Deletions cut 0 bases from V and 2 bases from J, with 12 bases between. With regard to this clone: What it binds is not known.

The chain combines TRBV5-1 with TRBJ2-7, with D possibly matching TRBD1 (5 bases). What was sequenced was PBMCs. This receptor was obtained from a man under 40 in good health and CMV-seropositive. The CDR3, as DNA: TGCGCCAGCAGCTTGGTTGCGGACAAAACCTACGAGCAGTACTTC. Translating it yields CASSLVADKTYEQYF.